The 14 T cell receptor beta chains below all came from one sample that was sequenced in a study of neurological immune-mediated disorders. From the 5' RACE reads, TCRdb called clonotypes with MiXCR, one entry per CDR3 protein. The sample yields 55,000 to 70,000 distinct CDR3 sequences, about an eighth seen once. The sample consisted of PBMCs. The source of these receptors is a man in his fifties or sixties in good health.

This clonotype was counted many times. The genes are TRBV25-1 and TRBJ2-3; TRBD2 aligns across 9 bases. This CDR3 contains 18 residues. Germline-derived CDR1 and CDR2 are MGHDK and SYGVNS. Trimming at V came to 7 bases and at J to 0 bases, leaving 14 bases not matched to a gene. CDR3 region: CASTLGGSGSSSTDTQYF. The CDR3 DNA follows: TGTGCCAGCACCCTAGGGGGTAGCGGGAGTTCTAGCACAGATACGCAGTATTTT.

This clonotype was observed many times. The rearrangement joins TRBV5-1 to TRBJ2-5; 7 bases align to TRBD1. The CDR3 length is 13 residues. J gave up 6 bases and V 4 bases, and 6 bases lay outside the gene matches. CDR1 and CDR2 from the germline V gene are SGHRS and YFSETQ. The CDR3 is CASSDRQGQTQYF. Here the CDR3 DNA reads TGCGCCAGCAGCGATCGACAGGGACAGACCCAGTACTTC.

This rearrangement joins TRBV7-2 to TRBJ1-1; D is possibly TRBD1 (6 bases). Trimming left V 10 bases short and J 5 bases short, with 23 bases between. Germline-derived CDR1 and CDR2 are SGHTA and FQGNSA. This CDR3 is 15 amino acids long. This chain's CDR3 is CAINQRTVGATEAFF. CDR3 coding DNA: TGTGCCATCAACCAGAGGACAGTGGGCGCGACTGAAGCTTTCTTT.

This clonotype was counted ten times or more. The chain has TRBV5-1 and TRBJ1-1; 8 positions match TRBD1. The CDR3 spans 13 residues. V lost 4 bases, J lost 4 bases, and 3 bases stayed unmatched. Germline V CDR1 and CDR2: SGHRS, YFSETQ. The CDR3 spells CASSEQGVTEAFF. The DNA of the CDR3 is TGCGCCAGCAGCGAACAGGGGGTCACTGAAGCTTTCTTT. The full variable domain, completed using reference TRBV5-1 and TRBJ1-1, is KAGVTQTPRYLIKTRGQQVTLSCSPISGHRSVSWYQQTPGQGLQFLFEYFSETQRNKGNFPGRFSGRQFSNSRSEMNVSTLELGDSALYLCASSEQGVTEAFFGQGTRLTVV.

This chain connects TRBV7-8 to TRBJ2-4, with TRBD1 identical over 7 bases. V lost 5 bases, J lost 9 bases, and 13 bases stayed unmatched. The length of the CDR3 is 15 residues. Germline assignment: CDR1 SGHVS and CDR2 FQNEAQ. The CDR3 nucleotides are TGTGCCAGCAGCCGAATACAGGGGTGTCCTTTCATTCAGTACTTC. Protein sequence: CASSRIQGCPFIQYF.

This clonotype was detected many times. V is TRBV12-3 or TRBV12-4 and J is TRBJ1-1; D gene unclear. This CDR3 comprises 13 residues. V was trimmed by 3 bases and J by 3 bases, leaving 8 bases between them. CDR3 in DNA: TGTGCCAGCAGTTTTTTGCGGGACACTGAAGCTTTCTTT. It specifies CASSFLRDTEAFF.

This clonotype occurred many times. The gene calls are TRBV6-6 and TRBJ1-2, with D unclear. Germline CDR1 and CDR2: MNHNY and SVGAGI (reference sequence). CDR3 length: 18 amino acids. Trimming removed 0 bases from V and 4 bases from J, with 21 bases in between. In nucleotides, the CDR3 is TGTGCCAGCAGTTACTCGATTGGTGCGGACCAGAGGAGCTATGGCTACACCTTC. It specifies CASSYSIGADQRSYGYTF.

Many counts were recorded for this clonotype. The rearrangement links TRBV20-1 to TRBJ1-6; D is ambiguous. The germline gives CDR1 DFQATT, CDR2 SNEGSKA (reference sequence). CDR3 size: 15 residues. Between the trimmed V and J ends, which lost 3 bases and 7 bases, there was a span of 16 bases. This chain's CDR3 is CSASPGTALNSPLHF. The CDR3 region has the DNA TGCAGTGCTAGCCCCGGTACGGCCTTAAATTCACCCCTCCACTTT.

This clonotype showed up many times. The genes are TRBV5-1 and TRBJ2-5; D might be TRBD1 or TRBD2, each matching 5 bases. Germline CDR1 and CDR2: SGHRS and YFSETQ. There are 14 residues in the CDR3. V lost 3 bases and J lost 4, with 13 bases in between. CDR3 bases: TGCGCCAGCAGCTCGGGAACAGGTCGAGAGACCCAGTACTTC. Protein product: CASSSGTGRETQYF.

In this sample, this clonotype turned up many times. This chain links TRBV9 with TRBJ1-1, with 10 bases aligning to TRBD1. CDR3 length: 15 residues. Looked up from germline, CDR1 is SGDLS and CDR2 is YYNGEE. With 3 bases clipped from V and 8 bases from J, the junction kept 10 bases outside the gene matches. The CDR3 DNA reads TGTGCCAGCAGCGAGGAACCGGGACAGGGGAGGGAAGCTTTCTTT. Its translation: CASSEEPGQGREAFF.

This clonotype occurred many times. This chain joins TRBV12-3 or TRBV12-4 and TRBJ1-5; 8 bases are a match to TRBD1. The CDR3 sequence is 16 residues long. V lost 6 bases to trimming and J lost 1 base; unmatched junction nucleotides: 8. CDR3: CASREQGDTSNQPQHF. CDR3 nucleotide sequence: TGTGCCAGCAGGGAACAGGGGGATACAAGCAATCAGCCCCAGCATTTT.

This clonotype was observed at least ten times. The gene calls are TRBV12-3 or TRBV12-4 and TRBJ2-2; D is uncertain. This CDR3 has 14 amino acids. V lost 2 bases to trimming and J lost 3 bases, with 7 bases between them. The CDR3 nucleotides read TGTGCCAGCAGTTTAACTGGACACACCGGGGAGCTGTTTTTT. Translating it yields CASSLTGHTGELFF.

This clonotype was seen at least ten times. CDR3 nucleotide sequence: TGTGCCAGCAGCTTGGGGTTCGCTGAGCAGTTCTTC. The encoded protein is CASSLGFAEQFF. The chain employs TRBV5-8 and TRBJ2-1; D is undetermined. Trimming took 0 bases from V and 9 from J, leaving 7 bases between them. Germline CDR1 reads SGHTS; CDR2 reads YDEGEE. This CDR3 is built from 12 residues.

This clonotype was found many times. This chain joins TRBV29-1 and TRBJ2-7; 9 nucleotides line up with TRBD1. The CDR3 loop spans 14 amino acids. Trimming cost V 7 bases and J 3 bases; bases outside gene matches: 10. Germline CDR1 and CDR2: SQVTM and ANQGSEA. CDR3 DNA: TGCAGCGCAATAGGGACAGGGAGCTTCTACGAGCAGTACTTC. Translation gives CSAIGTGSFYEQYF.